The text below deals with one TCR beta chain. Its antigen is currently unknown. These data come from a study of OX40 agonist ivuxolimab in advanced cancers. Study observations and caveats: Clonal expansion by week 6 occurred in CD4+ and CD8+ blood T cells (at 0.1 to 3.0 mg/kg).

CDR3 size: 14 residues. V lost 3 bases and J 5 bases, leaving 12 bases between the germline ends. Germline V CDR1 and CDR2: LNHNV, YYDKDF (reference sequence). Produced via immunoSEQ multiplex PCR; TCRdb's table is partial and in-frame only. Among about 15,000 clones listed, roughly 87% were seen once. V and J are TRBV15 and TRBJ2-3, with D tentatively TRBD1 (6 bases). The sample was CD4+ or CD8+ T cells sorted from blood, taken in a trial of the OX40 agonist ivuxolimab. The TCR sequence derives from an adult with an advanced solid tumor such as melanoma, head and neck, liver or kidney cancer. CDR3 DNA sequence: TGTGCCACCAGCAGCCCGACAGGAAGAGATACGCAGTATTTT. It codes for CATSSPTGRDTQYF.